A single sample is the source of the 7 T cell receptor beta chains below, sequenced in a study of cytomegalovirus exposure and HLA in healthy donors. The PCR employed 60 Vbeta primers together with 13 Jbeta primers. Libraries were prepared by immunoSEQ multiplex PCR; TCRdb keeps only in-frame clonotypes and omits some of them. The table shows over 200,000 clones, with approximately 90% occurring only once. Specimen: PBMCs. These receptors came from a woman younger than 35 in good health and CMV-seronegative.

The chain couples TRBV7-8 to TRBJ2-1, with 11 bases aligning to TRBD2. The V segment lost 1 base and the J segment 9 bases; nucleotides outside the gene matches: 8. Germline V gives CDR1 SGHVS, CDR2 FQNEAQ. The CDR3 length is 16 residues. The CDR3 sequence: CASSLGLVAGGREQFF. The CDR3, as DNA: TGTGCCAGCAGCTTAGGGTTGGTAGCGGGAGGGCGTGAGCAGTTCTTC.

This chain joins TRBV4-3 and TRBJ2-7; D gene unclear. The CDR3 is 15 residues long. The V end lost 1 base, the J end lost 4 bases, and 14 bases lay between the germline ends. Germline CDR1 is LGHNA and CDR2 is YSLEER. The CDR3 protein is CASSQVWLAEYEQYF. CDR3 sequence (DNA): TGCGCCAGCAGCCAAGTTTGGTTGGCTGAATACGAGCAGTACTTC.

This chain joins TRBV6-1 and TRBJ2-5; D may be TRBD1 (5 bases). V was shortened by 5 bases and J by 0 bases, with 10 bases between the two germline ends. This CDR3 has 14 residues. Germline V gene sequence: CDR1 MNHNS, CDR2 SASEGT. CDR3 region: CASSTTDYQETQYF. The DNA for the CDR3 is TGTGCCAGCAGTACGACAGACTACCAAGAGACCCAGTACTTC.

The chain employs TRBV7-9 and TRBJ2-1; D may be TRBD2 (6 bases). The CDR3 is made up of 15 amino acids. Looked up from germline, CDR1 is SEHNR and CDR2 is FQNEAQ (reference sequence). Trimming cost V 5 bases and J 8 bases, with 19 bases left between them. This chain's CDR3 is CASSPGGPHDDEQFF. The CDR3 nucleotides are TGTGCCAGCAGCCCAGGAGGGCCACATGACGATGAGCAGTTCTTC.

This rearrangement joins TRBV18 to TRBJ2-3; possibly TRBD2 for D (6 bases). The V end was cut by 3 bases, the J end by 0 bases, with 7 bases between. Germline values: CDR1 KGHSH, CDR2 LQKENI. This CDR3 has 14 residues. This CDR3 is CASSPGRSTDTQYF. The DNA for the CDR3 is TGTGCCAGCTCACCGGGGAGGAGCACAGATACGCAGTATTTT.

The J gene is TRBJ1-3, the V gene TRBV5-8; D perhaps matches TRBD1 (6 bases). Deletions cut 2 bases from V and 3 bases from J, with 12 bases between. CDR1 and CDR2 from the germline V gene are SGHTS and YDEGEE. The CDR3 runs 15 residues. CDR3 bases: TGTGCCAGCAGCTTTATCTTGGACAGTGGAAACACCATATATTTT. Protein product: CASSFILDSGNTIYF.

The CDR3 DNA is TGTGCCAGCAGCCCCTCAGGTGGGGAGCAGTTCTTC. Its translation is CASSPSGGEQFF. The rearrangement uses TRBV7-7 and TRBJ2-1; D is uncertain. The CDR3 spans 12 residues. Germline assignment: CDR1 SSHAT and CDR2 FNYEAQ (reference sequence). V was trimmed by 5 bases and J by 10 bases, leaving 12 bases between them. The full variable domain, with the rest looked up from reference TRBV7-7 and TRBJ2-1, is GAGVSQSPRYKVTKRGQDVTLRCDPISSHATLYWYQQALGQGPEFLTYFNYEAQPDKSGLPSDRFSAERPEGSISTLTIQRTEQRDSAMYRCASSPSGGEQFFGPGTRLTVL.